The 2 T cell receptor beta chains below were found in one sample sequenced in a study of PD-1 blockade in classical Hodgkin lymphoma. Every patient relapsed after autologous stem cell transplantation, and brentuximab vedotin exposure varied. The authors enriched CD8+ T cells from thawed PBMCs via magnetic negative selection. Profiled with immunoSEQ multiplex PCR; TCRdb holds only in-frame clones, not every one. The sample has approximately 11,000 clones, almost 85% seen once. The sequencing here drew on CD8+ T cells from blood, taken at baseline. The source of these receptors is a human donor with classical Hodgkin lymphoma.

The V call is TRBV7-2, the J call TRBJ2-7, with D possibly matching TRBD1 (5 bases). The CDR3 has 13 amino acids. V lost 5 bases to trimming and J lost 0 bases, with 8 bases between them. In germline, CDR1 is SGHTA, CDR2 FQGNSA. The CDR3 region is CASSLGASYEQYF. The DNA for the CDR3 is TGTGCCAGCAGCCTAGGGGCCTCCTACGAGCAGTACTTC.

The chain couples TRBV7-9 to TRBJ2-1; the match to TRBD2 covers 16 bases. The CDR3 has 18 residues. Germline V lookup: CDR1 SEHNR, CDR2 FQNEAQ (reference sequence). Trimming removed 3 bases from V and 2 bases from J; junction bases left unmatched: 4. This CDR3 reads CASSLGLAGGSTYNEQFF. CDR3 DNA: TGTGCCAGCAGCTTGGGACTAGCGGGAGGGTCGACCTACAATGAGCAGTTCTTC. The variable domain in full, with the rest retrieved from reference TRBV7-9 and TRBJ2-1, is DTGVSQNPRHKITKRGQNVTFRCDPISEHNRLYWYRQTLGQGPEFLTYFQNEAQLEKSRLLSDRFSAERPKGSFSTLEIQRTEQGDSAMYLCASSLGLAGGSTYNEQFFGPGTRLTVL.